These T cell receptor beta chains were read from a single sample in a study of OX40 agonist ivuxolimab in advanced cancers. Libraries were prepared by immunoSEQ multiplex PCR; TCRdb keeps only in-frame clonotypes and omits some of them. The sample lists over 50,000 clones; 85% to 90% were seen once. This specimen consisted of CD4+ or CD8+ T cells sorted from blood, obtained in a trial of the OX40 agonist ivuxolimab. These receptors were taken from an adult with an advanced solid tumor such as melanoma, head and neck, liver or kidney cancer. The CDR3 runs from the conserved cysteine through the conserved F or W. A D gene is named only where the DNA matches it firmly. Expanded clones are given a class, and other clones once, few, many or no size at all.

>TRBJ2-3|TRBD1|TRBV5-1|.
TGCGCCAGCAGCTTGGCCATGGAGACAGGGAAAACAGATACGCAGTATTTT
CASSLAMETGKTDTQYF
>TRBJ2-3|.|TRBV19|.
TGTGCCAGCGGTGGAAGCGGGTTAAGCACAGATACGCAGTATTTT
CASGGSGLSTDTQYF
>TRBJ1-1|.|TRBV30|once
TGTGCCTGGAGTAGGGGCAGGGTCTTAGTTGGAACTGAAGCTTTCTTT
CAWSRGRVLVGTEAFF
>TRBJ2-7|.|TRBV15|.
TGTGCCACCAGGGGGCCCCCGGGACTCGAAAGCTCCTACGAGCAGTACTTC
CATRGPPGLESSYEQYF
>TRBJ1-6|.|TRBV7-6|.
TGTGCCAGCAGCTCACAGGGTTCTAATTCACCCCTCCACTTT
CASSSQGSNSPLHF
>TRBJ1-2|.|TRBV19|.
TGTGCCAGCGGGGGGTCACTCGGCTACTATGGCTACACCTTC
CASGGSLGYYGYTF
>TRBJ2-7|TRBD2|TRBV9|few
TGTGCCAGCAGCGCCGGGACTAGCGGGTCTAGCTCCTACGAGCAGTACTTC
CASSAGTSGSSSYEQYF
>TRBJ1-4|.|TRBV14|once
TGTGCCAGCAGCCAGGACACACCAACTAATGAAAAACTGTTTTTT
CASSQDTPTNEKLFF
>TRBJ2-1|TRBD2|TRBV18|.
TGTGCCAGCTCACCAGCGCTAGCGGGGATCAATGAGCAGTTCTTC
CASSPALAGINEQFF
>TRBJ2-3|.|TRBV5-6|once
TGTGCCAGCAGCTGGGGGGAGGGCACAGATACGCAGTATTTT
CASSWGEGTDTQYF
>TRBJ2-7|TRBD2|TRBV14|medium-sized
TGTGCCAGCAGCCCAGCGGGAGTTTTCTACGAGCAGTACTTC
CASSPAGVFYEQYF
>TRBJ1-5|.|TRBV4-2|.
TGTGCCAGCAGCTTGGGCACGGGGGGCCAACCAAATCAGCCCCAGCATTTT
CASSLGTGGQPNQPQHF
>TRBJ1-1|TRBD1|TRBV27|.
TGTGCCAGCAAGAGGGGGCCGGCTGAAGCTTTCTTT
CASKRGPAEAFF
>TRBJ2-5|.|TRBV4-2|.
TGTGCCAGCAGCCCAGGGACCCTGCTGTCGACCCAGTACTTC
CASSPGTLLSTQYF
>TRBJ2-1|TRBD1|TRBV19|.
TGTGCCAGTAGTGGGACAGGGTCCTACAATGAGCAGTTCTTC
CASSGTGSYNEQFF
>TRBJ1-1|.|TRBV11-2|.
TGTGCCAGCAGCTTAACCACACAGGGAGCAGCTTTCTTT
CASSLTTQGAAFF
>TRBJ2-5|.|TRBV7-2|once
TGTGCCAGCAGCTTAGAGGGGGGGCAGGGAGAGACCCAGTACTTC
CASSLEGGQGETQYF
>TRBJ2-1|TRBD2|TRBV7-6|once
TGTGCCAGCAGCCACAGACTAGCGGGCTTCGGTGAGCAGTTCTTC
CASSHRLAGFGEQFF
>TRBJ2-1|.|TRBV11-2|once
TGTGCCAGCAGCTTAGGGGCCGGGCGGGATGAGCAGTTCTTC
CASSLGAGRDEQFF
>TRBJ2-1|.|TRBV20-1|.
TGCAGTGCTGACCAGCCCAATGAGCAGTTCTTC
CSADQPNEQFF
>TRBJ1-5|TRBD1|TRBV2|.
TGTGCCAGCACGGGACAGGGTGTGGGCCAGCCCCAGCATTTT
CASTGQGVGQPQHF
>TRBJ2-3|.|TRBV4-3|.
TGCGCCAGCAGCCAAGGGGGCTGGGGGATTGGAGATACGCAGTATTTT
CASSQGGWGIGDTQYF
>TRBJ1-1|.|TRBV29-1|.
TGCAGCGTACAGCTGCCCCAGAGGGTGACTGAAGCTTTCTTT
CSVQLPQRVTEAFF
>TRBJ2-7|TRBD1|TRBV2|few
TGTGCCAGCAGGGATATCAGGACAGGCTTCGCCGATAACGTTACGAGGTGGTTC
CASRDIRTGFADNVTRWF
>TRBJ1-5|.|TRBV19|.
TGTGCCAGTAGTACCGGACAGAATGGCCCCGGGCGGGGGCCCCAGCATTTT
CASSTGQNGPGRGPQHF
>TRBJ2-7|TRBD2|TRBV19|.
TGTGCCAGTAGTATTGTAGTAGCGGGAGTCCCGCGGATTGGCTACGAGCAGTACTTC
CASSIVVAGVPRIGYEQYF
>TRBJ1-3|.|TRBV14|.
TGTGCCAGCAGCCGTCCCGCGGGAACTGGAAACACCATATATTTT
CASSRPAGTGNTIYF
>TRBJ2-5|TRBD2|TRBV7-9|.
TGTGCCAGCAGCCCCTTAGCGGGGGTAGGGGAGACCCAGTACTTC
CASSPLAGVGETQYF
>TRBJ2-7|.|TRBV11-2|.
TGTGCCAGCAGCTTCTTCGGTGCGTCCGAGCAGTACTTC
CASSFFGASEQYF
>TRBJ1-2|.|TRBV28|once
TGTGCCAGCAGCCGATCTACGGAGTATGGCTACACCTTC
CASSRSTEYGYTF
>TRBJ2-7|TRBD1|TRBV6-6|.
TGTGCCAGCAGTTTGACAGGGTCGCCGGTCGACTTC
CASSLTGSPVDF
>TRBJ2-1|.|TRBV7-2|.
TGTGCCAGCAGCTTAGGAGGGCTAGGAGGCAATGAGCAGTTCTTC
CASSLGGLGGNEQFF
>TRBJ2-2|.|TRBV9|.
TGTGCCAGCAGCGCCAGGTACGGCACCGGGAAGCTGTTTTTT
CASSARYGTGKLFF
>TRBJ1-5|TRBD1|TRBV28|.
TGTGCCAGCAGTCTCGTTCCCCCCCTCTCGACAGGGATGGGCAATCAGCCCCAGCATTTT
CASSLVPPLSTGMGNQPQHF
>TRBJ1-6|.|TRBV4-3|.
TGCGCCAGCAGCCAAGAACCCTGGGGGCAGGGCGATTCACCCCTCCACTTT
CASSQEPWGQGDSPLHF
>TRBJ1-1|.|TRBV19|.
TGTGCCAGTAGTAACCTGCCAGTGGCGAACACTGAAGCTTTCTTT
CASSNLPVANTEAFF
>TRBJ1-3|.|TRBV19|.
TGTGCCAGTAATGGGGGGACGTTCTCTGGAAACACCATATATTTT
CASNGGTFSGNTIYF
>TRBJ1-1|.|TRBV28|.
TGTGCCAGCAGCCCCTTGCCACAGGCCGACCCTCGGGACACTGAAGCTTTCTTT
CASSPLPQADPRDTEAFF
>TRBJ2-7|.|TRBV7-2|.
TGTGCCAGCAGCTTAGCGCGGAGCTACGAGCAGTACTTC
CASSLARSYEQYF
>TRBJ1-6|.|TRBV6-6|few
TGTGCCAGCAAGGGCGGGAATGATAATTCACCCCTCCACTTT
CASKGGNDNSPLHF
>TRBJ2-5|.|TRBV19|.
TGTGCCAGTAGTATTACCAGGGGAGAGACCCAGTACTTC
CASSITRGETQYF
>TRBJ2-7|TRBD1|TRBV5-8|.
TGTGCCAGCAGCTTGGTTACGGGACAGCCCTACGAGCAGTACTTC
CASSLVTGQPYEQYF
>TRBJ2-2|.|TRBV9|.
TGTGCCAGCAGCGTAGGCGGGCTCCACACCGGGGAGCTGTTTTTT
CASSVGGLHTGELFF
>TRBJ2-7|TRBD2|TRBV5-1|.
TGCGCCAGCTCGGGAGGGGGATCTTCCCTAGCGGGGCAGTACTTC
CASSGGGSSLAGQYF
>TRBJ2-3|TRBD1|TRBV25-1|.
TGTGCCAGTAAACTGACAGGGTCCACAGATACGCAGTATTTT
CASKLTGSTDTQYF
>TRBJ2-7|TRBD2|TRBV7-2|once
TGTGCCAGCAGCCCGGGGACTAGTCACGGCGAGCAGTACTTC
CASSPGTSHGEQYF
>TRBJ1-2|.|TRBV27|.
TGTGCCAGCAGTTCTGGCTTACCTTACGTTGGCTACACCTTC
CASSSGLPYVGYTF
>TRBJ2-3|.|TRBV6-1|.
TGTGCCAGCAGTGAAGCGCTTCGGGCTCGGGGGGATACGCAGTATTTT
CASSEALRARGDTQYF